Listed below are T cell receptor beta chains from one sample, sequenced in a study of early T cells in non-severe SARS-CoV-2 infection. TCRdb passed the 5' RACE reads through MiXCR, listing each CDR3 protein once. Counted here are 55,000 to 75,000 distinct CDR3 sequences, 7.5% to 10% occurring once; the ten biggest clones make up about 1.2%. The sample consisted of whole blood. Receptor source: an adult who was a healthcare worker with PCR-confirmed SARS-CoV-2 infection or an uninfected control (not recorded which). The CDR3 runs from the conserved cysteine through the conserved F or W. The order of the fields is J gene, CDR3 length, clone size, V gene, CDR3 protein. Clone size is shown for a subset of rows, as once, few, many or a class of expanded clone.

j_call: TRBJ1-1
cdr3_length: 15
clone_size: few
v_call: TRBV5-4
cdr3_aa: CASRNDRGRDTEAFF

j_call: TRBJ2-5
cdr3_length: 13
clone_size: .
v_call: TRBV20-1
cdr3_aa: CSASRQGGETQYF

j_call: TRBJ1-5
cdr3_length: 15
clone_size: few
v_call: TRBV19
cdr3_aa: CASLVTGRSNQPQHF

j_call: TRBJ1-6
cdr3_length: 17
clone_size: many
v_call: TRBV12-3/TRBV12-4
cdr3_aa: CASSLDTPSSYNSPLHF

j_call: TRBJ2-6
cdr3_length: 16
clone_size: few
v_call: TRBV19
cdr3_aa: CAAKGFFPSGANVLTF

j_call: TRBJ2-5
cdr3_length: 14
clone_size: few
v_call: TRBV6-1
cdr3_aa: CASSPRTGGETQYF

j_call: TRBJ2-5
cdr3_length: 16
clone_size: many
v_call: TRBV7-9
cdr3_aa: CASSLEGTSGEKTQYF

j_call: TRBJ2-3
cdr3_length: 16
clone_size: few
v_call: TRBV7-4
cdr3_aa: CASSLGKQGNSLTQYF

j_call: TRBJ2-2
cdr3_length: 17
clone_size: few
v_call: TRBV7-8
cdr3_aa: CASSLTPSGVNTGELFF

j_call: TRBJ2-1
cdr3_length: 14
clone_size: .
v_call: TRBV20-1
cdr3_aa: CSAREAGGLLEQFF

j_call: TRBJ2-5
cdr3_length: 14
clone_size: .
v_call: TRBV20-1
cdr3_aa: CSARPRGGSETQYF

j_call: TRBJ2-1
cdr3_length: 13
clone_size: .
v_call: TRBV5-6
cdr3_aa: CASSPTGGNEQFF

j_call: TRBJ1-1
cdr3_length: 12
clone_size: .
v_call: TRBV7-9
cdr3_aa: CASSPDSFEAFF

j_call: TRBJ1-2
cdr3_length: 13
clone_size: .
v_call: TRBV5-1
cdr3_aa: CASSVDRTYGYTF

j_call: TRBJ2-2
cdr3_length: 14
clone_size: few
v_call: TRBV20-1
cdr3_aa: CSAGGGRGTGELFF

j_call: TRBJ1-6
cdr3_length: 14
clone_size: few
v_call: TRBV4-1
cdr3_aa: CASSQVVGSSPLHF

j_call: TRBJ1-5
cdr3_length: 15
clone_size: .
v_call: TRBV6-1
cdr3_aa: CASSESAGLRQPQHF

j_call: TRBJ1-6
cdr3_length: 15
clone_size: few
v_call: TRBV12-3/TRBV12-4
cdr3_aa: CASSPDRGVGSPLHF

j_call: TRBJ1-1
cdr3_length: 14
clone_size: .
v_call: TRBV2
cdr3_aa: CASRRRTGNTEAFF

j_call: TRBJ2-3
cdr3_length: 15
clone_size: few
v_call: TRBV6-2/TRBV6-3
cdr3_aa: CASSYSAGHGGTQYF

j_call: TRBJ2-3
cdr3_length: 14
clone_size: .
v_call: TRBV20-1
cdr3_aa: CSANGRYGTDTQYF

j_call: TRBJ2-1
cdr3_length: 15
clone_size: few
v_call: TRBV5-1
cdr3_aa: CASSTTSGGPNEQFF

j_call: TRBJ2-3
cdr3_length: 17
clone_size: few
v_call: TRBV6-1
cdr3_aa: CASTEWGQVRMADTQYF

j_call: TRBJ2-3
cdr3_length: 11
clone_size: few
v_call: TRBV5-4
cdr3_aa: CASSLEDTQYF

j_call: TRBJ2-2
cdr3_length: 16
clone_size: few
v_call: TRBV5-4
cdr3_aa: CASSTYRGLDTGELFF

j_call: TRBJ1-2
cdr3_length: 15
clone_size: few
v_call: TRBV20-1
cdr3_aa: CSAPKPRGRVYGYTF